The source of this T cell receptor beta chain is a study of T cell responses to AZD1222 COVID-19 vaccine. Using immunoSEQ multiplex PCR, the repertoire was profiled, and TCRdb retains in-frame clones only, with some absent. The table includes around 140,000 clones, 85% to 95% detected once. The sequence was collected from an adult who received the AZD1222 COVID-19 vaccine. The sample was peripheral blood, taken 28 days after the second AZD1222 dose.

Here the CDR3 reads CASSPEGGVSGYTF. The CDR3 DNA reads as TGTGCCAGCTCACCGGAAGGTGGGGTCTCTGGCTACACCTTC. The chain carries TRBV18 and TRBJ1-2; D is uncertain. Between the trimmed V and J ends, which lost 3 bases and 7 bases, there was a span of 15 bases. The CDR3 totals 14 residues. CDR1 and CDR2 (germline): KGHSH, LQKENI.